This entry lists 17 T cell receptor beta chains sequenced from one sample in a study of blood T cells in healthy people across ages. A second PCR, run for 7 to 11 cycles, used a sample-barcoded 5' primer plus a J-beta primer mix. MiXCR, applied by TCRdb to the 5' RACE reads, yields one record per CDR3 protein. Of about 1.6 million distinct CDR3 sequences in the sample, about 35% are singletons; the top ten hold approximately 10%. Sequences were obtained from blood. These receptor sequences come from a young woman in good health.

This clonotype was counted a single time. The chain is built from TRBV11-2 and TRBJ1-4; D might be TRBD1 (6 bases). V was trimmed by 4 bases and J by 7 bases, leaving 19 bases between them. The CDR3 runs to 16 residues. CDR1 SGHAT and CDR2 FQNNGV come from the germline V gene. The CDR3 protein is CASSSTRGGRGEKLFF. CDR3 DNA: TGTGCCAGCAGCTCAACTAGGGGGGGGCGAGGTGAAAAACTGTTTTTT.

For this clonotype: A much larger clone differs from this one at a single base, so this may be a read error. The rearrangement joins TRBV9 to TRBJ2-7; 10 bases are shared with TRBD1. CDR1 is SGDLS and CDR2 is YYNGEE in the germline V gene. Losses at the gene ends were 0 bases for V and 6 bases for J; bases not matched to a gene: 3. The CDR3 has 14 residues. Here the CDR3 reads CASSVGQGACEQYF. The CDR3 DNA reads TGTGCCAGCAGCGTAGGACAGGGGGCATGCGAGCAGTACTTC.

This clonotype was observed at least ten times. The chain couples TRBV9 to TRBJ1-1, with D possibly TRBD1 on 5 matching bases. Germline lookup yields CDR1 SGDLS and CDR2 YYNGEE. Trimming took off 0 bases at V and 3 bases at J, with 6 bases between the two ends. The CDR3 is 13 residues long. For the CDR3, the DNA is TGTGCCAGCAGCGTAGTAGGGGACACTGAAGCTTTCTTT. As protein: CASSVVGDTEAFF.

This chain joins TRBV20-1 and TRBJ2-7; D unresolved. CDR1 and CDR2 from the germline V gene are DFQATT and SNEGSKA (reference sequence). The V end was cut by 6 bases, the J end by 3 bases, with 18 bases between. This CDR3 is built from 14 residues. CDR3 nucleotide sequence: TGCAGTGCGGACCCGGGCAGAGGCTTCTACGAGCAGTACTTC. The encoded protein is CSADPGRGFYEQYF.

This chain connects TRBV6-1 to TRBJ2-1; 8 bases match TRBD1. The CDR3 covers 15 residues. The V gene end was trimmed by 4 bases and the J gene end by 3 bases; junction bases not matched to a gene: 5. Germline loops: CDR1 MNHNS, CDR2 SASEGT. The CDR3 loop reads CASSVAGGHYNEQFF. As DNA, the CDR3 is TGTGCCAGCAGTGTAGCAGGGGGCCACTACAATGAGCAGTTCTTC.

This clonotype was found a few times. V and J are TRBV7-3 and TRBJ2-3; weak D call: TRBD2 (6 bases). This CDR3 has 15 amino acids. Trimming took 2 bases from V and 1 from J, leaving 10 bases between them. CDR1 is SGHTA and CDR2 is FQGTGA in the germline V gene. The CDR3 nucleotides read TGTGCCAGCAGCTTATTGGGGGAGGGCACAGATACGCAGTATTTT. Translating gives CASSLLGEGTDTQYF.

This clonotype was seen a handful of times. The chain couples TRBV18 to TRBJ1-2; TRBD1 agrees at 8 bases. V lost 2 bases to trimming and J lost 7 bases; unmatched junction nucleotides: 6. The CDR3 runs to 14 residues. The germline gives CDR1 KGHSH, CDR2 LQKENI. The CDR3 sequence: CASSPSQGAVGYTF. In nucleotides, the CDR3 is TGTGCCAGCTCACCAAGCCAGGGGGCCGTTGGCTACACCTTC.

V gene TRBV11-2 combines with J gene TRBJ1-5, with unresolved D. The CDR3 consists of 15 residues. Per the germline V gene, CDR1 is SGHAT and CDR2 is FQNNGV. V lost 4 bases to trimming and J lost 5 bases, with 15 bases between them. CDR3 in DNA: TGTGCCAGCAGCTCCGGATCGAGGGTGGATCAGCCCCAGCATTTT. The encoded protein is CASSSGSRVDQPQHF.

The chain links TRBV7-9 to TRBJ1-4; 9 bases match TRBD1. Germline CDR1 reads SEHNR; CDR2 reads FQNEAQ (reference sequence). V lost 7 bases and J lost 2; bases outside the gene matches: 11. The CDR3 length is 17 residues. CDR3 bases: TGTGCCAGCAACTTCACCGGGACAGGGCATACTAATGAAAAACTGTTTTTT. Its translation is CASNFTGTGHTNEKLFF.

The chain links TRBV29-1 to TRBJ2-2, with D unclear. The V gene's germline CDR1 is SQVTM and CDR2 ANQGSEA. The V gene lost 5 bases and the J gene lost 4 bases, with 2 bases spanning the gap. This CDR3 has 10 amino acids. The CDR3: CSVFTGELFF. DNA of the CDR3: TGCAGCGTTTTCACCGGGGAGCTGTTTTTT.

The CDR3 DNA reads TGTGCCAGCAGCCCCGATGGGAGTAATGAAAAACTGTTTTTT. Encoded protein: CASSPDGSNEKLFF. The chain couples TRBV11-2 to TRBJ1-4; D is undetermined. V lost 5 bases, J lost 4 bases, and 11 bases lay in between. Germline lookup yields CDR1 SGHAT and CDR2 FQNNGV. The CDR3 is made up of 14 amino acids.

The sample holds many counts of this clonotype. The chain carries TRBV7-2 and TRBJ2-1; D is unclear. The CDR3 covers 15 residues. Deletions cut 3 bases from V and 1 base from J, with 10 bases between. Germline CDR1 is SGHTA and CDR2 is FQGNSA. The CDR3 protein is CASSFPGDSYNEQFF. DNA of the CDR3: TGTGCCAGCAGCTTTCCTGGCGATTCCTACAATGAGCAGTTCTTC.

This rearrangement joins TRBV7-2 to TRBJ2-5; 8 bases fit TRBD2. Germline V gene lookup returns CDR1 SGHTA and CDR2 FQGNSA. The CDR3 extends over 15 amino acids. V dropped 5 bases and J dropped 6; count of bases not matched to a gene: 11. CDR3 amino acids: CASSPGGAGGKTQYF. The CDR3 DNA is TGTGCCAGCAGCCCAGGCGGGGCGGGAGGAAAGACCCAGTACTTC.

The V gene is TRBV30, the J gene TRBJ2-1; unclear D gene. This CDR3 comprises 14 residues. Germline CDR1 GTSNPN, CDR2 SVGIG (reference sequence). V was trimmed by 0 bases and J by 9 bases, leaving 15 bases between them. The CDR3 protein is CAWSVTPGQVEQFF. CDR3 coding DNA: TGTGCCTGGAGTGTAACCCCTGGGCAGGTTGAGCAGTTCTTC.

To note about this clonotype: Just one base apart from a much larger clone, this may be a read error. The chain recombines TRBV20-1 with TRBJ2-7; the D gene is possibly TRBD1 (6 bases). Per the germline V gene, CDR1 is DFQATT and CDR2 is SNEGSKA (reference sequence). The length of the CDR3 is 11 residues. The CDR3 spells CSAYRALERYF. CDR3 coding DNA: TGCAGTGCTTACAGGGCGTTGGAGCGGTACTTC.

This clonotype was seen more than once but under ten times. V usage is TRBV7-6 and J usage is TRBJ2-3, with D hard to call. Germline assignment: CDR1 SGHVS and CDR2 FNYEAQ. The CDR3 length is 14 residues. Trimming pared 1 base from V and 4 bases from J, leaving 9 bases between. In nucleotides, the CDR3 is TGTGCCAGCAGCTTAGAGGGCGCTGCAGATACGCAGTATTTT. This gives the protein CASSLEGAADTQYF.

This rearrangement joins TRBV3-1 to TRBJ1-1; 9 positions match TRBD1. The CDR3 has 17 amino acids. V was pared by 8 bases and J by 3 bases, with 16 bases of the junction left unmatched. Germline CDR1 LGHDT, CDR2 YNNKEL (reference sequence). CDR3 coding DNA: TGTGCCAGCGGCCCCCAGGGACAGGGATCTTACTACACTGAAGCTTTCTTT. Encoded protein: CASGPQGQGSYYTEAFF.